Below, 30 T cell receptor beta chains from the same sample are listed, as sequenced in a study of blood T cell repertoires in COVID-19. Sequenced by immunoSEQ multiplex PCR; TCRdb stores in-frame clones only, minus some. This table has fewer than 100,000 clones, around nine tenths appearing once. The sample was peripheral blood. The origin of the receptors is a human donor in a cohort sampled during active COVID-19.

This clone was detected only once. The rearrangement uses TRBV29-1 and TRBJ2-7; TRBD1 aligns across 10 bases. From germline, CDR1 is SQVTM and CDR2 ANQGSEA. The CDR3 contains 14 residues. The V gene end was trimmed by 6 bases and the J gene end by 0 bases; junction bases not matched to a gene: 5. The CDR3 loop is CSVAGTGASYEQYF. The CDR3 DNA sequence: TGCAGCGTAGCCGGGACAGGGGCCTCCTACGAGCAGTACTTC.

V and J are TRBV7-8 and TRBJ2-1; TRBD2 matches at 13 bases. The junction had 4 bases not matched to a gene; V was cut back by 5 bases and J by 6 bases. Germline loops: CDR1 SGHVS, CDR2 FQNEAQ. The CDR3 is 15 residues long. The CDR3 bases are TGTGCCAGCAGCCCCGGACTAGCGGGAGTCAATGAGCAGTTCTTC. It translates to CASSPGLAGVNEQFF.

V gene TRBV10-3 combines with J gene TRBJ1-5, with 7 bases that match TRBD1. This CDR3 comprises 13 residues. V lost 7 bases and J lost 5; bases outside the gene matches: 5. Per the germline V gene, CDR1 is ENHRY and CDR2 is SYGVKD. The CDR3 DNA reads TGTGCCATCACTGACAGGGTTGATCAGCCCCAGCATTTT. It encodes CAITDRVDQPQHF.

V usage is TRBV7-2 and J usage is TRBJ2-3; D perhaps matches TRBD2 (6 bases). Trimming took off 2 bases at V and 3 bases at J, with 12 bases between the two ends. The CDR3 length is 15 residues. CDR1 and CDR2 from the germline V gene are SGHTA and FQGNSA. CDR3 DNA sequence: TGTGCCAGCAGCTTACGGGGGTTTGGGACAGATACGCAGTATTTT. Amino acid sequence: CASSLRGFGTDTQYF.

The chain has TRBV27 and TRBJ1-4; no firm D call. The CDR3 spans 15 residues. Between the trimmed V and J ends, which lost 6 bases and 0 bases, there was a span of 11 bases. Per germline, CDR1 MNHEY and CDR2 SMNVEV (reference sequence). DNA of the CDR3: TGTGCCAGCAGGCCCCTTGGAGCAACTAATGAAAAACTGTTTTTT. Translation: CASRPLGATNEKLFF.

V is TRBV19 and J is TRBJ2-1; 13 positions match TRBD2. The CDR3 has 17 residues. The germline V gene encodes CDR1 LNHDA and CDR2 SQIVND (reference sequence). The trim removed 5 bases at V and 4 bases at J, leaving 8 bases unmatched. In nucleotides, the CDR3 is TGTGCCAGTAGTCTCCGGACTAGCGGGAGCCCATACAATGAGCAGTTCTTC. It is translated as CASSLRTSGSPYNEQFF.

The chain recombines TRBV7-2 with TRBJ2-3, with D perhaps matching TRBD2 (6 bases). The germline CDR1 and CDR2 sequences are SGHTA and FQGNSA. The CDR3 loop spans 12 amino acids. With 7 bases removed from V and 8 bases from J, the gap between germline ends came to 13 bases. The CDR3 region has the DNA TGTGCCAGCACTTTGCCAGCGGGTACGCAGTATTTT. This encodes CASTLPAGTQYF.

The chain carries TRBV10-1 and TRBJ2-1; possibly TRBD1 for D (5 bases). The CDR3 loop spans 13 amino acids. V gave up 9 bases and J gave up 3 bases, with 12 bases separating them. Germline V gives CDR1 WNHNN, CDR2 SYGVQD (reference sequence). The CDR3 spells CASQTAFYNEQFF. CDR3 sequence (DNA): TGCGCCAGTCAGACAGCCTTCTACAATGAGCAGTTCTTC.

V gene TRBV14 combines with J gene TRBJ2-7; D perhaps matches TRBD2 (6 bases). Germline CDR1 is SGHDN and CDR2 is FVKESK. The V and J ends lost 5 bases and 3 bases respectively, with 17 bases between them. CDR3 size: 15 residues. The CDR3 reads CASSTAGIADYEQYF. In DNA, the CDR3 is TGTGCCAGCAGCACCGCGGGAATCGCGGACTACGAGCAGTACTTC.

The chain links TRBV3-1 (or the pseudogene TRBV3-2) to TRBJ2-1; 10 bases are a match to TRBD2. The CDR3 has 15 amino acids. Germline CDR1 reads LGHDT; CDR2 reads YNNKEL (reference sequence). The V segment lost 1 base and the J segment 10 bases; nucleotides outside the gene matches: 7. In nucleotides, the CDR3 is TGTGCCAGCAGCCAAGCCCTAGCGGGAGTTGGAGAGCAGTTCTTC. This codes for CASSQALAGVGEQFF.

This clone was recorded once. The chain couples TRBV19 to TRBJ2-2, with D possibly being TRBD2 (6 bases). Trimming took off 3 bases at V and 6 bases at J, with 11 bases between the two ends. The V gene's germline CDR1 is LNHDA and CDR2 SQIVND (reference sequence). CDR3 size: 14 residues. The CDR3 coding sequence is TGTGCCAGTAGTATTGGAGGGTCTGCCGGGGAGCTGTTTTTT. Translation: CASSIGGSAGELFF.

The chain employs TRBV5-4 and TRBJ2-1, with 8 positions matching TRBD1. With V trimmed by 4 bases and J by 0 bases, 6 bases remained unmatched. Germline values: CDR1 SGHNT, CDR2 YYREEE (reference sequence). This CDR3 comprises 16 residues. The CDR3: CASSPGQGGSYNEQFF. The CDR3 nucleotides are TGTGCCAGCAGCCCCGGACAGGGAGGCTCCTACAATGAGCAGTTCTTC.

CDR3 sequence (DNA): TGTGCCAGCAGCGGGGGACTAGCGGCCTCCTACGAGCAGTACTTC. It translates to CASSGGLAASYEQYF. The chain combines TRBV7-2 with TRBJ2-7; 11 bases match TRBD2. The germline gives CDR1 SGHTA, CDR2 FQGNSA. V shed 5 bases and J 0 bases; nucleotides not matched to a gene: 3. The CDR3 length is 15 residues. The complete variable domain, with remaining parts taken from reference TRBV7-2 and TRBJ2-7, reads GAGVSQSPSNKVTEKGKDVELRCDPISGHTALYWYRQSLGQGLEFLIYFQGNSAPDKSGLPSDRFSAERTGGSVSTLTIQRTQQEDSAVYLCASSGGLAASYEQYFGPGTRLTVT.

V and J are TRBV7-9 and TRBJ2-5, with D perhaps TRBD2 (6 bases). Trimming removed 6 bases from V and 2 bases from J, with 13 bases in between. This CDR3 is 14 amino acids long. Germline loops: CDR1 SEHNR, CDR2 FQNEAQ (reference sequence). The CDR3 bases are TGTGCCAGCAGACCCGGGGGAAAACAAGAGACCCAGTACTTC. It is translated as CASRPGGKQETQYF.

CDR3 in amino acids: CASSPATGSYEKLFF. The CDR3 region has the DNA TGTGCCAGCTCACCCGCGACAGGGAGTTATGAAAAACTGTTTTTT. The genes are TRBV18 and TRBJ1-4, with 7 bases matching TRBD1. Germline CDR1 reads KGHSH; CDR2 reads LQKENI. Trimming at V came to 3 bases and at J to 6 bases, leaving 7 bases not matched to a gene. This CDR3 has 15 residues.

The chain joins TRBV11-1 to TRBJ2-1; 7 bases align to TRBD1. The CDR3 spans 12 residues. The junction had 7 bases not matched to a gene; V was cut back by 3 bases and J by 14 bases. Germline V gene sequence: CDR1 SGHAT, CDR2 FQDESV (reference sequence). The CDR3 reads CASSLGTGTEFF. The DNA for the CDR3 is TGTGCCAGCAGCTTGGGTACCGGGACAGAGTTCTTC.

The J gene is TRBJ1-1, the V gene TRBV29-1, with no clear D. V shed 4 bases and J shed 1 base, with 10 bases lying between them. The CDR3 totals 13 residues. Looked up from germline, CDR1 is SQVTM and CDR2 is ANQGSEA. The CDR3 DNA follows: TGCAGCGTTGCGGGTACCACGAACACTGAAGCTTTCTTT. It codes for CSVAGTTNTEAFF.

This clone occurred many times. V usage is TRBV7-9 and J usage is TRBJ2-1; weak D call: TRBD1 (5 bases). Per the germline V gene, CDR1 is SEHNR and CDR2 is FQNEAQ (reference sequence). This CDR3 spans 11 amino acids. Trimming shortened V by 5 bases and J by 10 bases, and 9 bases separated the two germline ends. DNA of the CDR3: TGTGCCAGCAGCGAAGGGGTCGAGCAGTTCTTC. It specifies CASSEGVEQFF.

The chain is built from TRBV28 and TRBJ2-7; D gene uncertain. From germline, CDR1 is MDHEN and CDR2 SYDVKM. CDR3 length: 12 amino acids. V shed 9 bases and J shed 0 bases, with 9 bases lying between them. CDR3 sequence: CASVSSSYEQYF. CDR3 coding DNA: TGTGCCAGTGTTTCCAGCTCCTACGAGCAGTACTTC.

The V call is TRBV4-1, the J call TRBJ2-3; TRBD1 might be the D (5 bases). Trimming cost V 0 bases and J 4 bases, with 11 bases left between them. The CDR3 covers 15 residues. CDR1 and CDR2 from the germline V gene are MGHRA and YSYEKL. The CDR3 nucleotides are TGCGCCAGCAGCCAAGAGTCAAAGGGGTCAGATACGCAGTATTTT. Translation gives CASSQESKGSDTQYF.

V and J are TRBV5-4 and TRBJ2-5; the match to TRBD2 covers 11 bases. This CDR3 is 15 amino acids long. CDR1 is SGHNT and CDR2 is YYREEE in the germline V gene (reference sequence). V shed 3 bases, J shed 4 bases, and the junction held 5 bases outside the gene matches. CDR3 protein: CASSSSTSGVETQYF. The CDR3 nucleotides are TGTGCCAGCAGCTCGTCGACTAGCGGGGTAGAGACCCAGTACTTC.

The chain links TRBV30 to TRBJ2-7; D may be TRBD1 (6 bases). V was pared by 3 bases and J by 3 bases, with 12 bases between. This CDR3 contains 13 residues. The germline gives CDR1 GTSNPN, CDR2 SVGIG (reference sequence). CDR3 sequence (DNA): TGTGCCTGGAGCCCGGGACACAACTACGAGCAGTACTTC. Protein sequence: CAWSPGHNYEQYF.

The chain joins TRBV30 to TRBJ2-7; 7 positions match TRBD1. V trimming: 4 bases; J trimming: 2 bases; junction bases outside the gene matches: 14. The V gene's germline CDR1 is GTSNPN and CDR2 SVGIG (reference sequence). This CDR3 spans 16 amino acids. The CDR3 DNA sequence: TGTGCCTGGATCCTCCCCGGCGGGCAGGGGGCCTACGAGCAGTACTTC. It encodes CAWILPGGQGAYEQYF.

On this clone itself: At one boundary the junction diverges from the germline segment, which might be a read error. The CDR3 DNA reads TGTGCCAGCACCCAAGTAGCGTCCTCCAATGAGCAGTTCTTC. Translating it yields CASTQVASSNEQFF. The chain carries TRBV5-6 and TRBJ2-1; D possibly corresponds to TRBD2 (5 bases). The CDR3 sequence is 14 residues long. The germline CDR1 and CDR2 sequences are SGHDT and YYEEEE.

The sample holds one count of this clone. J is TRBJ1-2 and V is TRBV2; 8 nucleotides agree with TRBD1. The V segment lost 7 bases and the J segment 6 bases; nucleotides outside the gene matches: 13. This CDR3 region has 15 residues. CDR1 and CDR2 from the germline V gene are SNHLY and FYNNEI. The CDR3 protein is CASTSNIQGADGYTF. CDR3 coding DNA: TGTGCCAGCACCTCTAATATTCAGGGGGCGGATGGCTACACCTTC.

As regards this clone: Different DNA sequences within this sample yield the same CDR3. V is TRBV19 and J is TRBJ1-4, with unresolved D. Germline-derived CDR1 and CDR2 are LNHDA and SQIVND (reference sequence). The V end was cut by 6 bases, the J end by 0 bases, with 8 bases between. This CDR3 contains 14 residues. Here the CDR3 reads CASRERATNEKLFF. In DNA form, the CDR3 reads TGTGCCAGTAGGGAGAGGGCAACTAATGAAAAACTGTTTTTT.

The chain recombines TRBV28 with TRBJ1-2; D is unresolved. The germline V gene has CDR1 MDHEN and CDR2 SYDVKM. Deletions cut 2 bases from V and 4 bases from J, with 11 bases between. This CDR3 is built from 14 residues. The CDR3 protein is CASSLAEELYGYTF. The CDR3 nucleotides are TGTGCCAGCAGTTTAGCGGAGGAACTCTATGGCTACACCTTC.

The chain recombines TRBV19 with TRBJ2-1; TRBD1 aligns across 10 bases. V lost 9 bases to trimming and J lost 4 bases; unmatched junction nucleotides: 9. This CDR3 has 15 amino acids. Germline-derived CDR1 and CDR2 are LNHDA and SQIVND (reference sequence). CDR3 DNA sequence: TGTGCCAGCGCGTCTCCGGGACAGGGGTACAATGAGCAGTTCTTC. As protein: CASASPGQGYNEQFF.

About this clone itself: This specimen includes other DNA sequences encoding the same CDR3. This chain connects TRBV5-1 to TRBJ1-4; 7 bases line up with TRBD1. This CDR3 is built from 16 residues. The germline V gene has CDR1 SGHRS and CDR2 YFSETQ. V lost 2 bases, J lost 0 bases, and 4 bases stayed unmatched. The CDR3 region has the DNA TGCGCCAGCAGCTTAGGCGGGACAGCAACTAATGAAAAACTGTTTTTT. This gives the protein CASSLGGTATNEKLFF.

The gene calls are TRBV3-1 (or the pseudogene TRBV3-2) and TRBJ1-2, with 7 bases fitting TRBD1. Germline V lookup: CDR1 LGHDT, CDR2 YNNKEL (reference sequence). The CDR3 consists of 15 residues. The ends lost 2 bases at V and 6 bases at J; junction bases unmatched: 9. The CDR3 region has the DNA TGTGCCAGCAGCCAACTACAGGGGTTGTCGGATGGCTACACCTTC. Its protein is CASSQLQGLSDGYTF.